This TCR beta chain stems from a study of PD-1 blockade in classical Hodgkin lymphoma. As for time point: cycle 4 day 1 (C4D1), after more than 5 weeks of nivolumab. Following autologous stem cell transplantation, relapse occurred in every patient, and exposure to brentuximab vedotin varied. The germline gives CDR1 MNHNY, CDR2 SVGAGI (reference sequence). Trimming pared 6 bases from V and 5 bases from J, leaving 7 bases between. This CDR3 is 11 amino acids long. Clones were read by immunoSEQ multiplex PCR, and TCRdb kept only the in-frame ones, dropping some. The sample carries 110,000 or so clones, roughly nine tenths recorded once.

The origin of this receptor is a human donor with classical Hodgkin lymphoma. The chain employs TRBV6-6 and TRBJ2-5; tentatively, D is TRBD1 (5 bases). The sample consisted of peripheral blood mononuclear cells (PBMCs), taken before the fourth cycle of nivolumab. This CDR3 is CASRGQETQYF. The CDR3, as DNA: TGTGCCAGCAGGGGGCAGGAGACCCAGTACTTC.